The following is a T cell receptor (beta chain) sequence with its context. As processed by the authors: Scientists estimated how many nucleated cells there were by amplifying reference gene primers. The table came from immunoSEQ multiplex PCR; TCRdb's copy has only in-frame clones and leaves some out. That table furnishes V, J and clone size, whereas the DNA furnished D and trimming. Of 400,000 to 450,000 clones in the sample, about nine tenths were seen once. The source of the sample is a study of blood T cell repertoires in COVID-19. Overall study context: Whether acute or convalescent, the COVID-19 samples came from the United States, Italy and Spain. PBMCs, B-cell-depleted T cells, or T cells provided the cDNA or gDNA that made up the material.

Germline CDR1 LNHDA, CDR2 SQIVND (reference sequence). The V end was cut by 6 bases, the J end by 5 bases, with 8 bases between. The CDR3 is 11 residues long. The clonotype originates from a woman in her 30s with active or convalescent COVID-19. The sample was peripheral blood. This rearrangement joins TRBV19 to TRBJ2-7; a possible D gene is TRBD1 (6 bases). CDR3 loop: CASRTGNEQYF. In nucleotides, the CDR3 is TGTGCCAGTAGAACAGGGAACGAGCAGTACTTC.